The next 31 T cell receptor beta chains were all read from a single sample in a study of blood T cell repertoires in COVID-19. Generated by immunoSEQ multiplex PCR, the TCRdb table keeps only in-frame clones and is missing some. Seen here are some 290,000 clones, roughly 90% observed once, and the top ten hold roughly 2.9%. Sequenced material: peripheral blood. These receptors all stem from a woman aged 25-40 years with COVID-19, enrolled during active disease.

The J gene is TRBJ1-1, the V gene TRBV4-2; 7 bases are shared with TRBD1. Germline loops: CDR1 LGHNA, CDR2 YNFKEQ. J gave up 7 bases and V 6 bases, and 2 bases lay outside the gene matches. This CDR3 has 11 residues. This chain's CDR3 is CASRQGSEAFF. The CDR3 DNA follows: TGTGCCAGCAGACAGGGGAGTGAAGCTTTCTTT.

This clone was counted once. The chain employs TRBV5-1 and TRBJ2-1, with 7 bases matching TRBD1. The CDR3 runs to 14 residues. Unmatched junction bases numbered 4, after V lost 2 bases and J lost 5 bases. Germline V gene lookup returns CDR1 SGHRS and CDR2 YFSETQ. The CDR3 sequence is CASSFRDRDNEQFF. In DNA, the CDR3 is TGCGCCAGCAGCTTCCGGGACAGAGACAATGAGCAGTTCTTC.

The rearrangement joins TRBV29-1 to TRBJ1-1, with 7 nucleotides matching TRBD1. V dropped 6 bases and J dropped 3; count of bases not matched to a gene: 10. The germline CDR1 and CDR2 sequences are SQVTM and ANQGSEA. This CDR3 comprises 14 residues. The CDR3 reads CSVQPQGRHTEAFF. As DNA, the CDR3 is TGCAGCGTCCAACCACAGGGGCGACACACTGAAGCTTTCTTT.

The gene calls are TRBV7-3 and TRBJ2-6, with TRBD2 matching over 7 bases. Germline lookup yields CDR1 SGHTA and CDR2 FQGTGA. The CDR3 consists of 17 residues. The trim removed 1 base at V and 2 bases at J, leaving 5 bases unmatched. Here the CDR3 DNA reads TGTGCCAGCAGCTTAAGCGCGGGGGAGGCTGGGGCCAACGTCCTGACTTTC. It encodes CASSLSAGEAGANVLTF.

As concerns this clone: Additional DNA sequences in this sample encode the identical CDR3. This rearrangement joins TRBV19 to TRBJ1-2; D uncertain. The CDR3 covers 14 residues. Trimming took 0 bases from V and 2 from J, leaving 7 bases between them. Germline CDR1 LNHDA, CDR2 SQIVND (reference sequence). The CDR3 DNA sequence: TGTGCCAGTAGTATAGATCGGGAGAACTATGGCTACACCTTC. Translation gives CASSIDRENYGYTF.

The V gene is TRBV5-1, the J gene TRBJ2-7; TRBD2 matches at 10 bases. CDR3 size: 15 residues. V lost 3 bases, J lost 5 bases, and 8 bases stayed unmatched. Germline-derived CDR1 and CDR2 are SGHRS and YFSETQ. The DNA for the CDR3 is TGCGCCAGCAGCTCCACGACTAGCGGGTACAACGAGCAGTACTTC. It yields the protein CASSSTTSGYNEQYF. Filled out from reference TRBV5-1 and TRBJ2-7, the complete variable domain reads KAGVTQTPRYLIKTRGQQVTLSCSPISGHRSVSWYQQTPGQGLQFLFEYFSETQRNKGNFPGRFSGRQFSNSRSEMNVSTLELGDSALYLCASSSTTSGYNEQYFGPGTRLTVT.

V gene TRBV7-9 combines with J gene TRBJ2-2, with 13 bases fitting TRBD2. Germline V CDR1 and CDR2: SEHNR, FQNEAQ (reference sequence). V dropped 6 bases and J dropped 7; count of bases not matched to a gene: 8. CDR3 length: 16 amino acids. CDR3 region: CASRNQLAGGIGELFF. In nucleotides, the CDR3 is TGTGCCAGCAGAAACCAACTAGCGGGAGGGATCGGGGAGCTGTTTTTT.

The genes are TRBV12-3 or TRBV12-4 and TRBJ2-7, with TRBD2 matching over 8 bases. The CDR3 runs 13 residues. Germline trimming cut 5 bases from V and 7 bases from J; bases unmatched to any gene: 7. CDR3 region: CASSHTSGGEQYF. The DNA for the CDR3 is TGTGCCAGCAGTCATACTAGCGGCGGAGAGCAGTACTTC.

The rearrangement uses TRBV2 and TRBJ1-3; 8 bases line up with TRBD1. The CDR3 is made up of 16 amino acids. The germline gives CDR1 SNHLY, CDR2 FYNNEI. Unmatched junction bases numbered 9, after V lost 6 bases and J lost 2 bases. The DNA for the CDR3 is TGTGCCAGCAGCCCCCAAGGACAGGGCACTGGAAACACCATATATTTT. This codes for CASSPQGQGTGNTIYF.

The gene calls are TRBV11-3 and TRBJ1-1; D is unresolved. The CDR3 length is 13 residues. The germline CDR1 and CDR2 sequences are SGHNT and YENEEA. Trimming pared 4 bases from V and 1 base from J, leaving 7 bases between. CDR3 sequence (DNA): TGTGCCAGCAGCTCGCTGGCGAACACTGAAGCTTTCTTT. Its protein is CASSSLANTEAFF.

The rearrangement links TRBV5-8 to TRBJ2-5; no clear D. The CDR3 extends over 11 amino acids. Germline CDR1 reads SGHTS; CDR2 reads YDEGEE. The ends were cut back, 7 bases at V and 2 bases at J, with 6 bases in the middle. In DNA form, the CDR3 reads TGTGCCAGCCTACAGCAAGAGACCCAGTACTTC. This gives the protein CASLQQETQYF.

This chain uses TRBV7-6 with TRBJ1-5; unclear D gene. Germline CDR1 SGHVS, CDR2 FNYEAQ. CDR3 length: 15 amino acids. Deletions cut 2 bases from V and 5 bases from J, with 13 bases between. CDR3 sequence (DNA): TGTGCCAGCAGCTTACCAACACCACTAGATCAGCCCCAGCATTTT. This codes for CASSLPTPLDQPQHF.

Written as DNA, the CDR3 is TGTGCCAGCAGCCCCAGCCGGGACAGGGGCACTGAAGCTTTCTTT. Translated, it gives CASSPSRDRGTEAFF. The genes are TRBV27 and TRBJ1-1, with 10 bases fitting TRBD1. From germline, CDR1 is MNHEY and CDR2 SMNVEV (reference sequence). The CDR3 sequence is 15 residues long. J lost 4 bases, V lost 6 bases, and 8 bases had no gene match.

The J gene is TRBJ2-7, the V gene TRBV10-3; TRBD2 matches at 8 bases. CDR3 length: 13 amino acids. V shed 10 bases, J shed 3 bases, and the junction held 8 bases outside the gene matches. Germline V lookup: CDR1 ENHRY, CDR2 SYGVKD. The CDR3 DNA reads as TGTGCCAGCGTCGGGACTAGTCACTACGAGCAGTACTTC. It codes for CASVGTSHYEQYF.

This chain uses TRBV3-1 (or the pseudogene TRBV3-2) with TRBJ1-1; no clear D gene. V was trimmed by 4 bases and J by 1 base, leaving 10 bases between them. From germline, CDR1 is LGHDT and CDR2 YNNKEL (reference sequence). The CDR3 loop spans 14 amino acids. As DNA, the CDR3 is TGTGCCAGCAGCCTCCGGGAGACGAACACTGAAGCTTTCTTT. It is translated as CASSLRETNTEAFF.

The genes are TRBV7-9 and TRBJ2-3; 10 bases are a match to TRBD2. The J segment lost 6 bases and the V segment lost 3 bases, leaving 3 bases of the junction unmatched. CDR1 is SEHNR and CDR2 is FQNEAQ in the germline V gene (reference sequence). The CDR3 loop spans 14 amino acids. The CDR3 region has the DNA TGTGCCAGCAGCTTTTCGACTAGCGGGGATACGCAGTATTTT. Translated: CASSFSTSGDTQYF.

The rearrangement joins TRBV12-5 to TRBJ1-1; possibly TRBD1 for D (5 bases). V lost 5 bases to trimming and J lost 0 bases, with 13 bases between them. This CDR3 is 15 amino acids long. From germline, CDR1 is LGHNT and CDR2 FRNRAP. The CDR3 loop reads CASGPPRGLNTEAFF. The CDR3 nucleotides read TGTGCTAGTGGTCCGCCTCGGGGGTTGAACACTGAAGCTTTCTTT.

The V and J genes are TRBV7-8 and TRBJ1-1; TRBD1 aligns across 8 bases. Losses at the gene ends were 7 bases for V and 0 bases for J; bases not matched to a gene: 10. The length of the CDR3 is 16 residues. The germline V gene encodes CDR1 SGHVS and CDR2 FQNEAQ. DNA of the CDR3: TGTGCCAGCATCCATACAGGGGGGCCTATGAACACTGAAGCTTTCTTT. Translation: CASIHTGGPMNTEAFF. Complete variable domain (other parts from reference TRBV7-8 and TRBJ1-1): GAGVSQSPRYKVAKRGQDVALRCDPISGHVSLFWYQQALGQGPEFLTYFQNEAQLDKSGLPSDRFFAERPEGSVSTLKIQRTQQEDSAVYLCASIHTGGPMNTEAFFGQGTRLTVV.

This chain links TRBV19 with TRBJ2-3, with 9 bases fitting TRBD1. Looked up from germline, CDR1 is LNHDA and CDR2 is SQIVND (reference sequence). V gave up 0 bases and J gave up 6 bases; unmatched junction bases: 1. The length of the CDR3 is 14 residues. CDR3: CASSIEGQGDTQYF. In DNA, the CDR3 is TGTGCCAGTAGTATAGAAGGACAGGGGGATACGCAGTATTTT.

This chain uses TRBV10-3 with TRBJ2-1; a weak D match, TRBD1 (5 bases). V dropped 4 bases and J dropped 4 bases, with 23 bases sitting between them. This CDR3 region has 18 residues. The germline V gene encodes CDR1 ENHRY and CDR2 SYGVKD. The CDR3 protein is CAISGFGQGIKNYNEQFF. The CDR3 coding sequence is TGTGCCATCAGTGGGTTTGGGCAGGGCATTAAGAATTACAATGAGCAGTTCTTC.

This sequence joins TRBV3-1 (or the pseudogene TRBV3-2) and TRBJ1-5, with D hard to call. Between the trimmed V and J ends, which lost 1 base and 7 bases, there was a span of 8 bases. Germline CDR1 LGHDT, CDR2 YNNKEL (reference sequence). This CDR3 contains 13 residues. The CDR3 reads CASSQGLSQPQHF. Here the CDR3 DNA reads TGTGCCAGCAGCCAAGGTTTGAGCCAGCCCCAGCATTTT.

The chain has TRBV4-1 and TRBJ1-4; TRBD1 agrees at 7 bases. The CDR3 covers 16 residues. The J segment lost 6 bases and the V segment lost 5 bases, leaving 12 bases of the junction unmatched. CDR1 and CDR2 (germline): MGHRA, YSYEKL. The CDR3 sequence: CASSTRRGQSDEKLFF. In DNA, the CDR3 is TGCGCCAGCAGCACAAGACGGGGACAGTCGGATGAAAAACTGTTTTTT.

The chain carries TRBV19 and TRBJ2-7; D is possibly TRBD1 (6 bases). Germline loops: CDR1 LNHDA, CDR2 SQIVND (reference sequence). The CDR3 has 16 residues. With 6 bases removed from V and 4 bases from J, the gap between germline ends came to 22 bases. CDR3 in DNA: TGTGCCAGTAGCCGAGGGACAACCGGTGGTGGTTACGAGCAGTACTTC. Encoded protein: CASSRGTTGGGYEQYF.

This chain links TRBV3-1 (or the pseudogene TRBV3-2) with TRBJ2-1; TRBD2 might be the D (6 bases). Germline loops: CDR1 LGHDT, CDR2 YNNKEL (reference sequence). The CDR3 totals 15 residues. Trimming shortened V by 1 base and J by 4 bases, and 11 bases separated the two germline ends. CDR3 protein: CASSQGPGEYNEQFF. CDR3 coding DNA: TGTGCCAGCAGCCAAGGGCCGGGAGAGTACAATGAGCAGTTCTTC.

V usage is TRBV9 and J usage is TRBJ2-3; no reliable D call. This CDR3 has 14 residues. Per the germline V gene, CDR1 is SGDLS and CDR2 is YYNGEE. V shed 0 bases and J shed 5 bases, with 10 bases lying between them. CDR3 nucleotides: TGTGCCAGCAGCGTAGTGGGCAGCTTAGATACGCAGTATTTT. It translates to CASSVVGSLDTQYF.

This chain joins TRBV9 and TRBJ1-1; TRBD1 aligns across 9 bases. The trim removed 3 bases at V and 2 bases at J, leaving 8 bases unmatched. CDR3 length: 16 residues. Per the germline V gene, CDR1 is SGDLS and CDR2 is YYNGEE. The CDR3: CASSAGTGKGNTEAFF. As DNA, the CDR3 is TGTGCCAGCAGCGCCGGGACAGGGAAAGGAAACACTGAAGCTTTCTTT.

This clone was detected only a few times. The chain is built from TRBV11-3 and TRBJ1-1; 9 nucleotides agree with TRBD1. CDR1 is SGHNT and CDR2 is YENEEA in the germline V gene. CDR3 size: 14 residues. The V segment lost 5 bases and the J segment 1 base; nucleotides outside the gene matches: 2. CDR3 sequence reads: CASSEGQGNTEAFF. The CDR3 DNA follows: TGTGCCAGCAGCGAGGGACAGGGGAACACTGAAGCTTTCTTT.

In DNA form, the CDR3 reads TGCGCCAGCAGCTTGGCCGACCGGGGCACAGATACGCAGTATTTT. This translates into CASSLADRGTDTQYF. The chain combines TRBV5-1 with TRBJ2-3; D call uncertain. Between the trimmed V and J ends, which lost 0 bases and 1 base, there was a span of 9 bases. Germline CDR1 SGHRS, CDR2 YFSETQ. The CDR3 extends over 15 amino acids. The complete variable domain, with remaining parts taken from reference TRBV5-1 and TRBJ2-3, reads KAGVTQTPRYLIKTRGQQVTLSCSPISGHRSVSWYQQTPGQGLQFLFEYFSETQRNKGNFPGRFSGRQFSNSRSEMNVSTLELGDSALYLCASSLADRGTDTQYFGPGTRLTVL.

This chain links TRBV30 with TRBJ1-2; D ambiguous. CDR1 GTSNPN and CDR2 SVGIG come from the germline V gene (reference sequence). V was shortened by 7 bases and J by 4 bases, with 19 bases between the two germline ends. The CDR3 runs to 14 residues. In DNA, the CDR3 is TGTGCCTCCCACCCCGGGGAGGGAGGCTATGGCTACACCTTC. Translating gives CASHPGEGGYGYTF.

The chain couples TRBV9 to TRBJ1-1; a weak D match, TRBD1 (6 bases). Trimming took 2 bases from V and 6 from J, leaving 11 bases between them. The germline V gene encodes CDR1 SGDLS and CDR2 YYNGEE. This CDR3 has 13 residues. CDR3 sequence (DNA): TGTGCCAGCAGCGTTTCAGGGGTTGCTGAAGCTTTCTTT. Protein sequence: CASSVSGVAEAFF.

The chain links TRBV12-3 or TRBV12-4 to TRBJ2-7; tentative D call: TRBD2 (5 bases). V lost 0 bases to trimming and J lost 3 bases, with 6 bases between them. The CDR3 has 13 residues. CDR3 loop: CASSLAGDYEQYF. The CDR3 DNA is TGTGCCAGCAGTTTAGCGGGAGACTACGAGCAGTACTTC.